This T cell receptor beta chain was obtained from a study of regulatory T cells in long-lasting Graves disease. General study findings and limits: Persistent disease exhibited a predilection for TRBV28, TRBJ1-2 and TRBJ2-5. A reduction in accuracy may have resulted from the small sample size. Clonotypes that were public and shared totalled some 2,900 in persistent patients versus over 800 in new patients.

In this sample, this clonotype turned up many times. The antigen is not known. The CDR3 covers 16 residues. CDR1 is SGHRS and CDR2 is YFSETQ in the germline V gene. Trimming removed 0 bases from V and 0 bases from J, with 9 bases in between. The time point here: persistent/refractory GD, antithyroid drugs over 5 years with positive TRAb. PBMC-derived RNA was used for the TCR library. Building of the TCR beta libraries involved iRepertoire HTBI primers and Arm-PCR of CDR3 regions. Original data processing: Identified across the samples were some 67 TRBV segments and about 15 TRBJ segments. TCRdb reprocessed the multiplex PCR reads with MiXCR, giving one entry per CDR3 protein. These V and J calls rely on TCRdb rather than the paper's analysis. Of hundreds of thousands of distinct CDR3 sequences listed, about 22% are singletons.

The origin of this receptor is a female donor with Graves disease. The sequenced sample was peripheral blood mononuclear cells (PBMCs), obtained when the disease was refractory, from a patient treated with antithyroid drugs. This chain connects TRBV5-1 to TRBJ1-4; perhaps TRBD1 as D (5 bases). DNA of the CDR3: TGCGCCAGCAGCTTGGAGGGGCGAGCAACTAATGAAAAACTGTTTTTT. Amino acids: CASSLEGRATNEKLFF.